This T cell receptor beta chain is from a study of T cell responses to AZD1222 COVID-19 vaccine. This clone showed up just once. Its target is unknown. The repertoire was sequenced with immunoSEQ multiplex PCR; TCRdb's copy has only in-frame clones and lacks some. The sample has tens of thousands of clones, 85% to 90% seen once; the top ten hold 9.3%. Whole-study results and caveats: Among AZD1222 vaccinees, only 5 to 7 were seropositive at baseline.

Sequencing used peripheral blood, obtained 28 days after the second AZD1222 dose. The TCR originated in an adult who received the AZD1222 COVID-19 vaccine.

The CDR3 nucleotides are TGTGCCAGTAGTCAGGCAGCCCTAAGGCCCCAGCATTTT. Its protein product is CASSQAALRPQHF. This chain uses TRBV19 with TRBJ1-5; no definite D call. The germline gives CDR1 LNHDA, CDR2 SQIVND (reference sequence). The CDR3 runs to 13 residues. Trimming pared 5 bases from V and 9 bases from J, leaving 14 bases between.